This T cell receptor (beta chain) stems from a study of blood T cell repertoires in COVID-19. This CDR3 has 13 amino acids. CDR1 is SSHAT and CDR2 is FNYEAQ in the germline V gene (reference sequence). Worth noting for this clone: Compared with germline, one end of the junction differs, possibly owing to a read error.

Original analysis: Quantification of nucleated cells was approximated via reference gene primer amplification. TCRdb's table, derived via immunoSEQ multiplex PCR, lists solely in-frame clones and lacks some. The D gene and trimming were derived from the DNA, and the V and J assignments and clone size from that table. The profile shows some 150,000 clones, approximately 85% of them singletons. Sequenced material: peripheral blood. This sequence originates from a man aged 45-60 years with acute or convalescent COVID-19. The chain joins TRBV7-7 to TRBJ2-2; D is undetermined. CDR3 protein: CASSPRLTGELFF. The DNA for the CDR3 is TGTGCTAGCAGCCCCAGATTGACCGGGGAGCTGTTTTTT.